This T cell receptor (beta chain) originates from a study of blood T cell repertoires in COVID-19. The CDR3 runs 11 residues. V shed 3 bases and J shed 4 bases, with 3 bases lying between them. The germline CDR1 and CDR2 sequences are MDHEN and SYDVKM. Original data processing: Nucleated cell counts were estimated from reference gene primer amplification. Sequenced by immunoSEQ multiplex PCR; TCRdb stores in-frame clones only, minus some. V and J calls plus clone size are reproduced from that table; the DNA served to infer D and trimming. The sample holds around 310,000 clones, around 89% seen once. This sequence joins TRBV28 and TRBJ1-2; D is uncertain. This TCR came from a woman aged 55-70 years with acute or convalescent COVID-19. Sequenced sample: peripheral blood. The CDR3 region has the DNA TGTGCCAGCAGTTTGGCCTATGGCTACACCTTC. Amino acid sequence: CASSLAYGYTF.